Listed here are 31 T cell receptor beta chains from one sample, sequenced in a study of cytomegalovirus exposure and HLA in healthy donors (TCRdb year 2017). The library was obtained by the immunoSEQ multiplex PCR assay. For the multiplex PCR, a mixture combining 60 forward primers for TCR Vbeta segments and 13 reverse primers for TCR Jbeta segments was used. TCRdb obtained this table from immuneACCESS and retained in-frame rearrangements with V and J assigned. These tables miss some clones; where compared with another copy, unresolved V genes account for less than half of the shortfall, and the remainder is unexplained. The sample has fewer than 150,000 clones on record, approximately 80% of them singletons. The ten biggest clones cover roughly 4% of the sample. Specimen: PBMCs. Receptors were obtained from a human donor in good health.

The V gene is TRBV2, the J gene TRBJ2-1; D perhaps matches TRBD1 (6 bases). V lost 8 bases, J lost 14 bases, and 19 bases lay in between. CDR1 is SNHLY and CDR2 is FYNNEI in the germline V gene. The CDR3 has 12 amino acids. The CDR3, as DNA: TGTGCCAGCCCCAACCGGGACATCCGAAAGTTCTTC. The encoded protein is CASPNRDIRKFF.

V usage is TRBV11-2 and J usage is TRBJ1-2; 7 bases match TRBD1. Germline CDR1 reads SGHAT; CDR2 reads FQNNGV. J gave up 1 base and V 5 bases, and 7 bases lay outside the gene matches. The CDR3 sequence is 15 residues long. CDR3 nucleotides: TGTGCCAGCAGCCCGACGGGACAGAATAACTATGGCTACACCTTC. Protein sequence: CASSPTGQNNYGYTF. The full variable domain, with the rest looked up from reference TRBV11-2 and TRBJ1-2, is EAGVAQSPRYKIIEKRQSVAFWCNPISGHATLYWYQQILGQGPKLLIQFQNNGVVDDSQLPKDRFSAERLKGVDSTLKIQPAKLEDSAVYLCASSPTGQNNYGYTFGSGTRLTVV.

This clone was counted a few times. The CDR3 protein is CASSYRTSGNSEQYF. CDR3 in DNA: TGTGCCAGCAGTTACCGCACTAGCGGGAATAGCGAGCAGTACTTC. The chain links TRBV6-5 to TRBJ2-7; TRBD2 agrees at 10 bases. This CDR3 region has 15 residues. Germline V lookup: CDR1 MNHEY, CDR2 SVGAGI. Trimming at V came to 2 bases and at J to 6 bases, leaving 7 bases not matched to a gene.

The chain recombines TRBV2 with TRBJ2-2; D is unresolved. The length of the CDR3 is 13 residues. The V and J ends lost 8 bases and 0 bases respectively, with 7 bases between them. The V gene's germline CDR1 is SNHLY and CDR2 FYNNEI. CDR3 amino acids: CASGLSNTGELFF. The CDR3 DNA reads as TGTGCCAGCGGCCTTTCGAACACCGGGGAGCTGTTTTTT.

This chain connects TRBV4-1 to TRBJ2-3; the match to TRBD2 covers 10 bases. Trimming cost V 0 bases and J 6 bases; bases outside gene matches: 3. From germline, CDR1 is MGHRA and CDR2 YSYEKL. The CDR3 is made up of 15 amino acids. The CDR3 region has the DNA TGCGCCAGCAGCCAAGAGCTAGCGGGAGAGGATACGCAGTATTTT. Its translation: CASSQELAGEDTQYF.

The rearrangement links TRBV5-1 to TRBJ1-2, with 8 bases fitting TRBD1. V trimming: 4 bases; J trimming: 4 bases; junction bases outside the gene matches: 6. This CDR3 spans 14 amino acids. Germline CDR1 SGHRS, CDR2 YFSETQ. CDR3 protein: CASSMGQASYGYTF. As DNA, the CDR3 is TGCGCCAGCAGCATGGGACAGGCCAGCTATGGCTACACCTTC.

The chain is built from TRBV5-1 and TRBJ2-3, with a possible D match to TRBD2 (7 bases). The CDR3 covers 15 residues. V lost 3 bases to trimming and J lost 5 bases, with 16 bases between them. Germline CDR1 reads SGHRS; CDR2 reads YFSETQ. This CDR3 reads CASSWWGGAGDTQYF. The DNA of the CDR3 is TGCGCCAGCAGCTGGTGGGGGGGCGCCGGAGATACGCAGTATTTT.

This sequence joins TRBV21-1 and TRBJ1-5. TRBV21-1 is a recognized pseudogene. This CDR3 has 16 residues. This CDR3 reads CASSKRGGISNQPQHF. CDR3 bases: TGTGCCAGCAGCAAACGGGGGGGGATAAGCAATCAGCCCCAGCATTTT.

This clone was detected only a few times. The chain is built from TRBV29-1 and TRBJ2-7; 10 bases are a match to TRBD2. The CDR3 totals 14 residues. Looked up from germline, CDR1 is SQVTM and CDR2 is ANQGSEA. Germline trimming cut 6 bases from V and 2 bases from J; bases unmatched to any gene: 7. Written as DNA, the CDR3 is TGCAGCGTGGGATTAGCGGGAGGCGCCTACGAGCAGTACTTC. The encoded protein is CSVGLAGGAYEQYF.

The chain employs TRBV19 and TRBJ1-5; TRBD1 matches 10 bases. This CDR3 comprises 15 residues. The V gene's germline CDR1 is LNHDA and CDR2 SQIVND (reference sequence). The J segment lost 4 bases and the V segment lost 5 bases, leaving 5 bases of the junction unmatched. As DNA, the CDR3 is TGTGCCAGTAGTTGGGGACAGGGGAGAAATCAGCCCCAGCATTTT. Translation: CASSWGQGRNQPQHF.

The chain links TRBV5-6 to TRBJ2-7; 9 nucleotides match TRBD2. CDR1 SGHDT and CDR2 YYEEEE come from the germline V gene. The CDR3 is 15 residues long. V dropped 1 base and J dropped 5; count of bases not matched to a gene: 7. In DNA form, the CDR3 reads TGTGCCAGCAGCTTGCTTTGGACTAGCGAAAACGAGCAGTACTTC. Its protein product is CASSLLWTSENEQYF.

The rearrangement joins TRBV18 to TRBJ2-5; tentative D call: TRBD1 (6 bases). Germline CDR1 reads KGHSH; CDR2 reads LQKENI. The ends were cut back, 7 bases at V and 4 bases at J, with 16 bases in the middle. The CDR3 has 14 amino acids. The CDR3 nucleotides read TGTGCCAGCTTCCGATCAGGGGTCGGAGAGACCCAGTACTTC. Its translation is CASFRSGVGETQYF.

The V gene is TRBV25-1, the J gene TRBJ2-7; no firm D call. The CDR3 is 12 amino acids. Germline V gives CDR1 MGHDK, CDR2 SYGVNS. Trimming stripped 2 bases from V and 2 bases from J, with 4 bases between. In nucleotides, the CDR3 is TGTGCCAGCAGTGAAGCTACCTACGAGCAGTACTTC. As protein: CASSEATYEQYF.

J is TRBJ2-3 and V is TRBV9; TRBD1 matches at 7 bases. Germline lookup yields CDR1 SGDLS and CDR2 YYNGEE. CDR3 length equals 15 residues. V lost 2 bases and J lost 0; bases outside the gene matches: 3. CDR3 sequence reads: CASSVTGVSTDTQYF. In DNA, the CDR3 is TGTGCCAGCAGCGTTACAGGGGTTAGCACAGATACGCAGTATTTT. The full variable domain, in which reference TRBV9 and TRBJ2-3 provide the parts outside the CDR3, is DSGVTQTPKHLITATGQRVTLRCSPRSGDLSVYWYQQSLDQGLQFLIQYYNGEERAKGNILERFSAQQFPDLHSELNLSSLELGDSALYFCASSVTGVSTDTQYFGPGTRLTVL.

This clone has only one observation. This chain joins TRBV28 and TRBJ2-7; the match to TRBD2 covers 7 bases. With V trimmed by 4 bases and J by 3 bases, 9 bases remained unmatched. The CDR3 length is 15 residues. The germline V gene has CDR1 MDHEN and CDR2 SYDVKM. The CDR3: CASSSPGGRGYEQYF. The CDR3 DNA follows: TGTGCCAGCAGTTCCCCGGGCGGGAGAGGCTACGAGCAGTACTTC.

The V gene is TRBV18, the J gene TRBJ1-4, with 7 positions matching TRBD1. The germline gives CDR1 KGHSH, CDR2 LQKENI. With 1 base clipped from V and 8 bases from J, the junction kept 4 bases outside the gene matches. The CDR3 loop spans 14 amino acids. The CDR3 spells CASSPLTGEEKLFF. DNA for the CDR3: TGTGCCAGCTCACCACTAACAGGGGAGGAAAAACTGTTTTTT.

This chain connects TRBV10-1 to TRBJ2-5; 10 bases are a match to TRBD1. TRBJ2-7 matches the DNA end more closely, so the J call is doubtful. The germline gives CDR1 WNHNN, CDR2 SYGVQD (reference sequence). This CDR3 has 13 amino acids. The CDR3: CASSGDRGPEQYF. CDR3 DNA: TGCGCCAGCAGTGGTGACAGGGGGCCCGAGCAGTACTTC.

The J gene is TRBJ1-1, the V gene TRBV30; weak D call: TRBD1 (5 bases). The CDR3 sequence is 14 residues long. CDR1 is GTSNPN, CDR2 SVGIG, per germline (reference sequence). Trimming shortened V by 2 bases and J by 1 base, and 11 bases separated the two germline ends. The DNA for the CDR3 is TGTGCCTGGAGTCGAACGACAGCGAACACTGAAGCTTTCTTT. Residues: CAWSRTTANTEAFF.

A few counts support this clone. The chain has TRBV5-8 and TRBJ1-2; no firm D call. V lost 1 base and J 6 bases, leaving 13 bases between the germline ends. Germline V lookup: CDR1 SGHTS, CDR2 YDEGEE. This CDR3 contains 14 residues. This CDR3 reads CASSLPPQRDGYTF. The DNA for the CDR3 is TGTGCCAGCAGCTTGCCACCGCAGCGGGATGGCTACACCTTC.

V gene TRBV9 combines with J gene TRBJ2-7; the D gene is possibly TRBD1 (5 bases). Germline V gives CDR1 SGDLS, CDR2 YYNGEE. The CDR3 contains 13 residues. V lost 0 bases and J lost 7, with 11 bases in between. The CDR3, as DNA: TGTGCCAGCAGCGTAGACCTCAACAGGGAGCAGTACTTC. This translates into CASSVDLNREQYF. The entire variable domain, with the rest obtained from reference TRBV9 and TRBJ2-7, is as follows: DSGVTQTPKHLITATGQRVTLRCSPRSGDLSVYWYQQSLDQGLQFLIQYYNGEERAKGNILERFSAQQFPDLHSELNLSSLELGDSALYFCASSVDLNREQYFGPGTRLTVT.

This clone was counted only a few times. The chain employs TRBV10-1 and TRBJ2-2; possibly TRBD2 for D (5 bases). V was shortened by 5 bases and J by 6 bases, with 7 bases between the two germline ends. Looked up from germline, CDR1 is WNHNN and CDR2 is SYGVQD (reference sequence). CDR3 length: 12 amino acids. The CDR3 nucleotides are TGCGCCAGCAGTCAACTAGCCGGGGAGCTGTTTTTT. It codes for CASSQLAGELFF.

J is TRBJ2-7 and V is TRBV5-1, with 7 bases matching TRBD1. This CDR3 comprises 14 residues. The junction had 10 bases not matched to a gene; V was cut back by 4 bases and J by 6 bases. Germline CDR1 and CDR2: SGHRS and YFSETQ. CDR3 sequence (DNA): TGCGCCAGCAGCAGGGACAGCAGCGGTCTCGAGCAGTACTTC. This sequence encodes CASSRDSSGLEQYF. The whole variable domain, remainder taken from reference TRBV5-1 and TRBJ2-7, is KAGVTQTPRYLIKTRGQQVTLSCSPISGHRSVSWYQQTPGQGLQFLFEYFSETQRNKGNFPGRFSGRQFSNSRSEMNVSTLELGDSALYLCASSRDSSGLEQYFGPGTRLTVT.

The chain recombines TRBV27 with TRBJ2-3, with D unresolved. Deletions cut 3 bases from V and 2 bases from J, with 6 bases between. The CDR3 contains 13 residues. Germline CDR1 and CDR2: MNHEY and SMNVEV (reference sequence). The CDR3 sequence is CASSFSPTDTQYF. DNA of the CDR3: TGTGCCAGCAGTTTCTCTCCCACAGATACGCAGTATTTT.

This chain connects TRBV6-5 to TRBJ2-2; 11 positions agree with TRBD1. The V gene's germline CDR1 is MNHEY and CDR2 SVGAGI. This CDR3 has 14 residues. Trimming removed 5 bases from V and 7 bases from J; junction bases left unmatched: 3. The CDR3 spells CASSRDRGFGELFF. CDR3 in DNA: TGTGCCAGCAGTAGGGACAGGGGGTTCGGGGAGCTGTTTTTT.

The chain uses TRBV6-4 and TRBJ1-6; no definite D call. The CDR3 is 13 amino acids. Germline values: CDR1 MRHNA, CDR2 SNTAGT. V lost 3 bases and J lost 5, with 5 bases in between. The CDR3 loop reads CASSEGDNSPLHF. For the CDR3, the DNA is TGTGCCAGCAGTGAGGGCGATAATTCACCCCTCCACTTT.

Only a few counts were recorded for this clone. This chain connects TRBV15 to TRBJ1-1, with TRBD1 identical over 8 bases. Trimming removed 1 base from V and 1 base from J; junction bases left unmatched: 2. Germline CDR1 reads LNHNV; CDR2 reads YYDKDF (reference sequence). The CDR3 loop spans 15 amino acids. For the CDR3, the DNA is TGTGCCACCAGCAGAGCGGACAGGGAGAACACTGAAGCTTTCTTT. It yields the protein CATSRADRENTEAFF.

This clone was counted a few times. The chain uses TRBV5-6 and TRBJ1-2; 7 positions match TRBD1. The CDR3 has 15 amino acids. Germline V lookup: CDR1 SGHDT, CDR2 YYEEEE. The ends lost 0 bases at V and 8 bases at J; junction bases unmatched: 10. In nucleotides, the CDR3 is TGTGCCAGCAGCTTGGGACCGGGGGCAGGGGGAGGCTACACCTTC. Protein product: CASSLGPGAGGGYTF.

This chain uses TRBV7-8 with TRBJ2-2; TRBD2 agrees at 7 bases. The germline CDR1 and CDR2 sequences are SGHVS and FQNEAQ. The CDR3 runs to 18 residues. V trimming: 3 bases; J trimming: 1 base; junction bases outside the gene matches: 11. The CDR3 loop is CASSFAPGLEVNTGELFF. The CDR3 bases are TGTGCCAGCAGCTTCGCCCCCGGACTAGAAGTGAACACCGGGGAGCTGTTTTTT.

The chain couples TRBV25-1 to TRBJ2-3; a possible D gene is TRBD2 (6 bases). Deletions cut 3 bases from V and 1 base from J, with 11 bases between. Germline V gives CDR1 MGHDK, CDR2 SYGVNS. The CDR3 sequence is 15 residues long. DNA of the CDR3: TGTGCCAGCAGTGAGGGACTGCGGCGCACAGATACGCAGTATTTT. Translation: CASSEGLRRTDTQYF.

The J gene is TRBJ2-7, the V gene TRBV5-1; tentatively, D is TRBD2 (6 bases). This CDR3 contains 16 residues. Trimming removed 2 bases at V and 0 bases at J, with 15 bases between. Germline V gives CDR1 SGHRS, CDR2 YFSETQ. CDR3 sequence: CASSFSVTSLSYEQYF. The DNA of the CDR3 is TGCGCCAGCAGCTTTAGCGTCACTAGCCTCTCCTACGAGCAGTACTTC.

The V gene is TRBV16, the J gene TRBJ1-2; D is ambiguous. Germline CDR1 KGHSY, CDR2 FQNENV. Deletions cut 0 bases from V and 4 bases from J, with 9 bases between. CDR3 size: 14 residues. The CDR3 protein is CASSQSRQLYGYTF. DNA of the CDR3: TGTGCCAGCAGCCAATCACGACAACTCTATGGCTACACCTTC.